In its sample, the clone carrying this TCR beta chain was seen once. The target antigen is unknown. CDR3 length equals 14 residues. The V gene lost 5 bases and the J gene lost 3 bases, with 14 bases spanning the gap. Looked up from germline, CDR1 is SGHVS and CDR2 is FQNEAQ. The data were taken from a study of PD-1 blockade in classical Hodgkin lymphoma. Broader study findings: Compared with healthy donors, newly diagnosed patients reportedly showed lower baseline TCR diversity. Sources of repertoire differences remain undefined, possibly disease activity or prior therapy.

Time point defined: newly diagnosed, previously untreated cHL patient sample. The protocol was immunoSEQ multiplex PCR, while the TCRdb copy is restricted to in-frame clones and leaves out a portion. Of around 43,000 clones in the sample, roughly 93% were seen once. Sequenced material: peripheral blood mononuclear cells (PBMCs). The sequence derives from a human donor with classical Hodgkin lymphoma. V usage is TRBV7-8 and J usage is TRBJ2-7; the D gene is possibly TRBD2 (6 bases). The DNA for the CDR3 is TGTGCCAGCAGCCCCCTGGCGGGATACTACGAGCAGTACTTC. This encodes CASSPLAGYYEQYF.